The rows below give T cell receptor beta chains drawn from one sample of a study of control samples from healthy donors and cancer patients. Sequencing used immunoSEQ multiplex PCR; TCRdb keeps in-frame clones, though not all of them. The data show roughly 90,000 clones, with just over 90% seen just once and approximately 1.5% held by the top ten. The sequencing sample was made of blood. The source is a woman between 25 and 40 years old in good health. Each CDR3 is given with its conserved first and last residue. A D gene is named only where the DNA matches it firmly. A clone size is listed for some rows: how often the clone was seen (once, few, many), or a class if it is expanded.

v_gene	j_gene	len	abundance	d_gene	CDR3nt	CDR3aa
TRBV18	TRBJ2-1	18	.	TRBD2	TGTGCCAGCTCACCGTCTCGGACTAGCGGGAGGTCAGTCCATGAGCAGTTCTTC	CASSPSRTSGRSVHEQFF
TRBV28	TRBJ2-6	15	.	.	TGTGCCAGCAGTTCAGGGCTCTTTGGGGCCAACGTCCTGACTTTC	CASSSGLFGANVLTF
TRBV7-3	TRBJ1-1	11	.	.	TGTGCCAGCAGTATTGAATCTGAAGCTTTCTTT	CASSIESEAFF
TRBV13	TRBJ1-1	15	.	.	TGTGCCAGCAGCCCTTGGAGGGGGGAGAACACTGAAGCTTTCTTT	CASSPWRGENTEAFF
TRBV9	TRBJ2-7	14	once	TRBD1	TGTGCCAGCAGCGCCGGAGACAGGGCCAACGAGCAGTACTTC	CASSAGDRANEQYF
TRBV5-6	TRBJ1-4	15	.	.	TGTGCCAGCAGCTTAGGAGTGATATCGGATGAAAAACTGTTTTTT	CASSLGVISDEKLFF
TRBV6-6	TRBJ1-3	13	.	.	TGTGCCAGCAGCTCGGTCTCTGGAAACACCATATATTTT	CASSSVSGNTIYF
TRBV29-1	TRBJ2-1	14	.	.	TGCAGCGTTGTGGACAGCATCTCCTACAATGAGCAGTTCTTC	CSVVDSISYNEQFF
TRBV28	TRBJ1-2	14	once	TRBD1	TGTGCCAGCAGTTTATTAGGGGGCGATTATGGCTACACCTTC	CASSLLGGDYGYTF
TRBV28	TRBJ2-1	16	.	.	TGTGCCAGCAGTCTTTCAGCAGTGCCCTCCTACAATGAGCAGTTCTTC	CASSLSAVPSYNEQFF
TRBV28	TRBJ1-3	16	.	.	TGTGCCAGCAGTTTATTCTTAGGCGACTCTGGAAACACCATATATTTT	CASSLFLGDSGNTIYF
TRBV7-9	TRBJ2-1	12	.	.	TGTGCCAGCAGCTTAAGTAGAGCTGAGCAGTTCTTC	CASSLSRAEQFF
TRBV3-1/TRBV3-2	TRBJ2-1	17	.	.	TGTGCCAGCAGCCAGAGGTCCGAACTCTCCCCTTACAATGAGCAGTTCTTC	CASSQRSELSPYNEQFF
TRBV28	TRBJ2-7	11	.	.	TGTGCCAGCAGTACCTTCTACGAGCAGTACTTC	CASSTFYEQYF
TRBV6-5	TRBJ2-1	14	.	.	TGTGCCAGCATCTCTTCGAACCGGCTCAATGAGCAGTTCTTC	CASISSNRLNEQFF
TRBV6-6	TRBJ1-3	16	.	.	TGTGCCAGCACCCATCCCAGACACCACTCTGGAAACACCATATATTTT	CASTHPRHHSGNTIYF
TRBV4-1	TRBJ2-3	16	.	TRBD2	TGCGCCAGCAGCCCTAGGACTAGCGGGGTCACAGATACGCAGTATTTT	CASSPRTSGVTDTQYF
TRBV2	TRBJ1-1	14	.	TRBD1	TGTGCCAGCAGCCGTGGACAGGGGGCGATGGGGGCTTTCTTT	CASSRGQGAMGAFF
TRBV6-5	TRBJ1-5	15	.	.	TGTGCCAGCAGTAATTCCGGGGACGGCAATCAGCCCCAGCATTTT	CASSNSGDGNQPQHF
TRBV19	TRBJ1-5	14	once	TRBD1	TGTGCCAGTAGTACCCGGACAGGGGACCAGCCCCAGCATTTT	CASSTRTGDQPQHF
TRBV28	TRBJ1-2	13	.	.	TGTGCCAGCAGTTTATTTGGGAGCTATGGCTACACCTTC	CASSLFGSYGYTF
TRBV5-1	TRBJ2-2	16	.	TRBD1	TGCGCCAGCAGCCTCAACAGGGGGCGCGTTTCCGGGGAGCTGTTTTTT	CASSLNRGRVSGELFF
TRBV5-8	TRBJ1-4	15	.	TRBD1	TGTGCCAGCAGCTTGATGGGACAGACTAATGAAAAACTGTTTTTT	CASSLMGQTNEKLFF
TRBV5-4	TRBJ2-2	15	.	.	TGTGCCAGCAGCCCGGACAGTCTGAACACCGGGGAGCTGTTTTTT	CASSPDSLNTGELFF
TRBV21-1	TRBJ2-3	18	.	.	TGTGCCAGCAGCAAAGGGGAGGGGGCAATCCAATGCACAGATACGCAGTATTTT	CASSKGEGAIQCTDTQYF
TRBV28	TRBJ1-1	15	.	TRBD1	TGTGCCAGCAGCTCGCCCTCGACAGGGCGGGTTGCATCTTTCTTT	CASSSPSTGRVASFF
TRBV9	TRBJ2-1	14	.	TRBD2	TGTGCCAGCAGCTCGGGGCGGGAGGTAGATGAGCAGTTCTTC	CASSSGREVDEQFF
TRBV3-1/TRBV3-2	TRBJ2-1	17	.	TRBD2	TGTGCCAGCAGCCAAGGCGCCTTTGGCGGGGGGTACAATGAGCAGTTCTTC	CASSQGAFGGGYNEQFF
TRBV5-1	TRBJ2-3	16	.	.	TGCGCCAGCAGCTTGGCCCGGGGGAGTGGCACAGATACGCAGTATTTT	CASSLARGSGTDTQYF
TRBV9	TRBJ2-3	18	.	TRBD2	TGTGCCAGCAGCGTAGTTCCTAGCGGGAGGGCGGGCACAGATACGCAGTATTTT	CASSVVPSGRAGTDTQYF
TRBV29-1	TRBJ2-7	12	.	.	TGCAGCGTTGGGCAGGCGGCCTACGAGCAGTACTTC	CSVGQAAYEQYF
TRBV6-5	TRBJ2-3	16	.	.	TGTGCCAGCAGTTACACTGTGGGGGCGGGCACAGATACGCAGTATTTT	CASSYTVGAGTDTQYF
TRBV9	TRBJ2-2	15	.	.	TGTGCCAGCAGCGTTCAGGGAGCAAACACCGGGGAGCTGTTTTTT	CASSVQGANTGELFF
TRBV7-6	TRBJ2-1	14	.	.	TGTGCCAGCAGCTTAGAAGGCGGTTCCTATGAGCAGTTCTTC	CASSLEGGSYEQFF
TRBV19	TRBJ1-1	13	.	TRBD1	TGTGCCAGTAGCTTTACAGGGGGCACTGAAGCTTTCTTT	CASSFTGGTEAFF
TRBV30	TRBJ2-7	12	.	.	TGTGCCTGGAGTGGGCAGGCCTACGAGCAGTACTTC	CAWSGQAYEQYF
TRBV5-3	TRBJ1-1	13	.	.	TGTGCCAGAAGCTTGATAGTGAACACTGAAGCTTTCTTT	CARSLIVNTEAFF